This T cell receptor beta chain appears in the sequencing data of a study of cytomegalovirus exposure and HLA in healthy donors. Findings and limits, study-wide: TCR beta V- and J-gene trimming, according to a later analysis, was linked to a missense DCLRE1C variant. Cytomegalovirus-associated TCR beta chains were listed, numbering some 180.

CDR1 is SGDLS and CDR2 is YYNGEE in the germline V gene. Trimming at V came to 4 bases and at J to 4 bases, leaving 8 bases not matched to a gene. CDR3 size: 15 residues. The primer mix had 60 Vbeta and 13 Jbeta primers. Here immunoSEQ multiplex PCR was the method, and the copy in TCRdb shows in-frame clones only, minus some. The sample contains a few hundred thousand clones, 77% of which appear only once. Turning to this clone: No antigen is known for it.

This receptor was taken from a woman between 55 and 75 years old in good health and CMV-seropositive. Sequencing was done on a sample of PBMCs. The chain is built from TRBV9 and TRBJ2-5; 9 bases map to TRBD2. Here the CDR3 DNA reads TGTGCCAGCAGCCCTCAAGCGGGGGGTTCAGAGACCCAGTACTTC. Translating gives CASSPQAGGSETQYF. Based on the CDR3 plus reference TRBV9 and TRBJ2-5, the full variable domain is DSGVTQTPKHLITATGQRVTLRCSPRSGDLSVYWYQQSLDQGLQFLIQYYNGEERAKGNILERFSAQQFPDLHSELNLSSLELGDSALYFCASSPQAGGSETQYFGPGTRLLVL.